This TCR beta chain appears in the sequencing data of a study of OX40 agonist ivuxolimab in advanced cancers. V dropped 2 bases and J dropped 2 bases, with 12 bases sitting between them. Germline loops: CDR1 LNHDA, CDR2 SQIVND (reference sequence). The CDR3 covers 15 residues. Regarding the study as a whole: Averaging showed that CD8+ T cells had more expanded clones than CD4+ did.

Some clones are missing from TCRdb's copy, which holds only in-frame ones; the method was immunoSEQ multiplex PCR. The sample has roughly 16,000 clones, roughly 87% seen once; the top ten hold about 25%. There are a few counts of this clone. The antigen remains unidentified. Sequenced here: CD4+ or CD8+ T cells sorted from blood, sampled in a trial of the OX40 agonist ivuxolimab. The clonotype originates from an adult with an advanced solid tumor such as melanoma, head and neck, liver or kidney cancer. The chain has TRBV19 and TRBJ2-5; D may match TRBD1 or TRBD2 (5 bases each). In nucleotides, the CDR3 is TGTGCCAGTAGTATATACCGGGACGATCAAGAGACCCAGTACTTC. It yields the protein CASSIYRDDQETQYF.